One and the same sample provided the 22 T cell receptor beta chains below, sequenced in a study of cytomegalovirus exposure and HLA in healthy donors. It was with 60 Vbeta and 13 Jbeta primers that the PCR ran. The table came from immunoSEQ multiplex PCR; TCRdb's copy has only in-frame clones and leaves some out. Altogether about 180,000 clones are present, around 79% being singletons, with the ten largest covering 0.5% to 0.55%. Specimen: PBMCs. These receptors were taken from a woman between 45 and 65 years old in good health and CMV-seronegative.

This chain joins TRBV7-9 and TRBJ2-1, with 12 bases lining up with TRBD2. The CDR3 has 18 amino acids. The V gene end was trimmed by 4 bases and the J gene end by 4 bases; junction bases not matched to a gene: 11. Germline V gene data show CDR1 as SEHNR and CDR2 as FQNEAQ (reference sequence). The CDR3 sequence is CASSSRLAGAPSYNEQFF. CDR3 coding DNA: TGTGCCAGCAGCTCGAGACTAGCGGGGGCCCCAAGTTACAATGAGCAGTTCTTC. The variable domain in full, with the rest retrieved from reference TRBV7-9 and TRBJ2-1, is DTGVSQNPRHKITKRGQNVTFRCDPISEHNRLYWYRQTLGQGPEFLTYFQNEAQLEKSRLLSDRFSAERPKGSFSTLEIQRTEQGDSAMYLCASSSRLAGAPSYNEQFFGPGTRLTVL.

The chain joins TRBV2 to TRBJ2-3; 11 bases align to TRBD2. The V and J ends lost 11 bases and 3 bases, in that order; junction bases with no gene match: 7. The CDR3 is 14 amino acids. The germline CDR1 and CDR2 sequences are SNHLY and FYNNEI. The CDR3 region is CALRLAGWTDTQYF. The CDR3 DNA follows: TGTGCCTTAAGACTAGCGGGGTGGACAGATACGCAGTATTTT.

J is TRBJ2-3 and V is TRBV5-4, with 7 bases that match TRBD1. Germline lookup yields CDR1 SGHNT and CDR2 YYREEE (reference sequence). The CDR3 has 15 residues. The V segment lost 1 base and the J segment 0 bases; nucleotides outside the gene matches: 2. CDR3 protein: CASSLLQGSTDTQYF. The CDR3 nucleotides read TGTGCCAGCAGCTTGTTACAGGGGAGCACAGATACGCAGTATTTT.

This clone has just a few counts. This rearrangement joins TRBV5-1 to TRBJ2-3; 8 bases match TRBD2. Germline V lookup: CDR1 SGHRS, CDR2 YFSETQ. With 3 bases clipped from V and 4 bases from J, the junction kept 10 bases outside the gene matches. The CDR3 totals 16 residues. The CDR3 nucleotides read TGCGCCAGCAGCTGGAACCCGGGACTAGGCTCAGATACGCAGTATTTT. Translation gives CASSWNPGLGSDTQYF.

The chain employs TRBV5-1 and TRBJ2-5, with D possibly TRBD1 on 6 matching bases. Germline V gene sequence: CDR1 SGHRS, CDR2 YFSETQ. The CDR3 spans 16 residues. Trimming removed 0 bases at V and 4 bases at J, with 16 bases between. The CDR3 spells CASSLVDGGRGETQYF. The CDR3 nucleotides read TGCGCCAGCAGCTTGGTAGATGGGGGCCGCGGAGAGACCCAGTACTTC.

This clone appeared a few times. V gene TRBV7-9 combines with J gene TRBJ2-7; D call uncertain. V gave up 3 bases and J gave up 0 bases, with 12 bases separating them. This CDR3 is 15 amino acids long. Germline V gene sequence: CDR1 SEHNR, CDR2 FQNEAQ (reference sequence). CDR3: CASSFWSLSSYEQYF. The CDR3 DNA is TGTGCCAGCAGCTTTTGGTCATTGAGCTCCTACGAGCAGTACTTC.

This chain links TRBV5-4 with TRBJ1-3; tentatively, D is TRBD1 (6 bases). This CDR3 has 18 residues. Germline V gives CDR1 SGHNT, CDR2 YYREEE (reference sequence). Trimming left V 0 bases short and J 0 bases short, with 16 bases between. CDR3 protein: CASSLATGTRPSGNTIYF. DNA of the CDR3: TGTGCCAGCAGCTTGGCGACAGGCACCCGACCCTCTGGAAACACCATATATTTT.

The chain employs TRBV2 and TRBJ2-1, with D tentatively TRBD2 (6 bases). Germline CDR1 and CDR2: SNHLY and FYNNEI. V shed 3 bases and J shed 7 bases, with 19 bases lying between them. The CDR3 is made up of 16 amino acids. The CDR3 DNA reads TGTGCCAGCAGTGACGATACGGGAGTTCTGGGGAATGAGCAGTTCTTC. Protein sequence: CASSDDTGVLGNEQFF.

The chain carries TRBV27 and TRBJ2-2; 7 bases agree with TRBD1. Looked up from germline, CDR1 is MNHEY and CDR2 is SMNVEV (reference sequence). The ends lost 4 bases at V and 8 bases at J; junction bases unmatched: 4. The CDR3 sequence is 13 residues long. In nucleotides, the CDR3 is TGTGCCAGCAGTTCCACAGGGGTTGGGGAGCTGTTTTTT. Translation gives CASSSTGVGELFF.

This chain uses TRBV6-1 with TRBJ1-1; the D gene is possibly TRBD1 (6 bases). Germline V lookup: CDR1 MNHNS, CDR2 SASEGT. This CDR3 is built from 13 residues. V was shortened by 6 bases and J by 7 bases, with 15 bases between the two germline ends. The CDR3 sequence: CASSGYRDDEAFF. DNA of the CDR3: TGTGCCAGCAGCGGATACAGGGATGATGAAGCTTTCTTT.

The J gene is TRBJ1-2, the V gene TRBV10-1; 7 nucleotides agree with TRBD1. The CDR3 runs to 16 residues. After removal of 0 bases from V and 6 bases from J, the junction contained 10 bases not matched to a gene. Per germline, CDR1 WNHNN and CDR2 SYGVQD (reference sequence). As DNA, the CDR3 is TGCGCCAGCAGTGAGTCCGGGACAGCCAATGAACATGGCTACACCTTC. Amino acid sequence: CASSESGTANEHGYTF.

The chain employs TRBV5-1 and TRBJ2-1; 8 bases are a match to TRBD2. V lost 0 bases to trimming and J lost 4 bases; unmatched junction nucleotides: 9. The CDR3 is 17 residues long. Germline V gene data show CDR1 as SGHRS and CDR2 as YFSETQ. CDR3 sequence (DNA): TGCGCCAGCAGCTTGGGACTAGCGCGGGGTGCTTACAATGAGCAGTTCTTC. Its protein is CASSLGLARGAYNEQFF.

The table lists this clone with a few counts. This chain links TRBV7-9 with TRBJ1-6; 9 positions agree with TRBD1. The CDR3 has 16 amino acids. J was trimmed by 6 bases and V by 3 bases; bases with no gene match: 6. From germline, CDR1 is SEHNR and CDR2 FQNEAQ (reference sequence). For the CDR3, the DNA is TGTGCCAGCAGCTTGACCTCGGGACAGGGTAATTCACCCCTCCACTTT. It yields the protein CASSLTSGQGNSPLHF. Full variable domain (missing parts from reference TRBV7-9 and TRBJ1-6): DTGVSQNPRHKITKRGQNVTFRCDPISEHNRLYWYRQTLGQGPEFLTYFQNEAQLEKSRLLSDRFSAERPKGSFSTLEIQRTEQGDSAMYLCASSLTSGQGNSPLHFGNGTRLTVT.

To note about this clone: Germline is not matched at one junction end, which may reflect a read error. This chain connects TRBV18 to TRBJ1-5; D call uncertain. CDR3 length: 14 amino acids. Germline assignment: CDR1 KGHSH and CDR2 LQKENI. The CDR3: CASSPISGNQPQHF. The CDR3 DNA follows: TGTGCCAGTTCACCAATCTCAGGAAATCAGCCCCAGCATTTT. The full variable domain, its missing parts supplied by reference TRBV18 and TRBJ1-5, is NAGVMQNPRHLVRRRGQEARLRCSPMKGHSHVYWYRQLPEEGLKFMVYLQKENIIDESGMPKERFSAEFPKEGPSILRIQQVVRGDSAAYFCASSPISGNQPQHFGDGTRLSIL.

This clone was observed once. CDR3 DNA: TGTGCCAGTACTGTATTGGGCTTCGGCACCGGGGAGCTGTTTTTT. Amino acids: CASTVLGFGTGELFF. The chain is built from TRBV19 and TRBJ2-2, with D uncertain. V lost 7 bases, J lost 4 bases, and 16 bases lay in between. The CDR3 is 15 amino acids. Germline V gene sequence: CDR1 LNHDA, CDR2 SQIVND (reference sequence).

The chain couples TRBV29-1 to TRBJ2-5; D is possibly TRBD1 (6 bases). Trimming took 5 bases from V and 11 from J, leaving 18 bases between them. The CDR3 consists of 12 residues. CDR1 and CDR2 (germline): SQVTM, ANQGSEA. The CDR3 nucleotides read TGCAGCGTTAGGGACACTACTCGGTGGCAGTACTTC. Translating gives CSVRDTTRWQYF.

This chain links TRBV11-2 with TRBJ2-5; 10 nucleotides align to TRBD1. With V trimmed by 1 base and J by 5 bases, 7 bases remained unmatched. The germline V gene has CDR1 SGHAT and CDR2 FQNNGV. The CDR3 has 16 residues. The CDR3 spells CASSLGGTGAAETQYF. The CDR3 bases are TGTGCCAGCAGCTTAGGCGGGACAGGGGCCGCTGAGACCCAGTACTTC.

The chain has TRBV27 and TRBJ2-3; no definite D call. Germline V gene lookup returns CDR1 MNHEY and CDR2 SMNVEV (reference sequence). The germline V and J ends were trimmed by 10 bases and 6 bases, with 11 bases remaining between them. This CDR3 has 11 residues. The CDR3 bases are TGTGCCACAAGAGGAGCCGATACGCAGTATTTT. This translates into CATRGADTQYF.

This clone has just a few counts. The rearrangement joins TRBV6-1 to TRBJ2-3; 13 bases line up with TRBD2. J was trimmed by 3 bases and V by 1 base; bases with no gene match: 1. CDR1 is MNHNS, CDR2 SASEGT, per germline. The CDR3 loop spans 16 amino acids. The CDR3 sequence is CASSEGTSGRTDTQYF. Here the CDR3 DNA reads TGTGCCAGCAGTGAAGGGACTAGCGGGAGAACAGATACGCAGTATTTT.

V usage is TRBV6-5 and J usage is TRBJ2-7, with a possible D match to TRBD1 (6 bases). Germline loops: CDR1 MNHEY, CDR2 SVGAGI. The CDR3 runs 14 residues. V dropped 6 bases and J dropped 2 bases, with 14 bases sitting between them. Written as DNA, the CDR3 is TGTGCCAGCAGCCACCTGGGGGCGGCCTACGAGCAGTACTTC. It specifies CASSHLGAAYEQYF.

CDR3 amino acids: CASSSSPGYEQYF. The CDR3 region has the DNA TGTGCCAGCAGTTCTAGCCCCGGGTACGAGCAGTACTTC. V is TRBV28 and J is TRBJ2-7, with TRBD2 as a possible D gene (5 bases). The ends were cut back, 4 bases at V and 4 bases at J, with 11 bases in the middle. Germline CDR1 reads MDHEN; CDR2 reads SYDVKM. The length of the CDR3 is 13 residues.

The CDR3 DNA is TGCGCCAGCCCCGGGGACTACGAGCAGTACTTC. Protein product: CASPGDYEQYF. This rearrangement joins TRBV23-1 to TRBJ2-7; a possible D gene is TRBD2 (5 bases). TRBV23-1 falls under the ORF class, with uncertain function. This CDR3 region has 11 residues. V was clipped by 8 bases and J by 3 bases, with 8 bases between them.